What follows is one TCR beta chain and its context. This sample stems from a study of tumor T cells in aggressive B-cell lymphoma. TCRdb's table, derived via immunoSEQ multiplex PCR, lists solely in-frame clones and lacks some. The table lists 5,000 to 7,000 clones, over 75% of them singletons. Germline CDR1 and CDR2: SGDLS and YYNGEE. This CDR3 spans 14 amino acids. The ends were cut back, 2 bases at V and 1 base at J, with 8 bases in the middle. This chain links TRBV9 with TRBJ2-3; no clear D. The receptor was isolated from an adult with diffuse large B cell lymphoma. Some clones in this sample may be carry-over from other donors' samples. Material: tumor tissue. In DNA, the CDR3 is TGTGCCAGCAGCGTTGAGAGCCGCACAGATACGCAGTATTTT. Translated, it gives CASSVESRTDTQYF.